This section outlines one T cell receptor (beta chain) sequence together with its context. Its antigen is unidentified. The sample comes from a study of a mutant IDH1 vaccine in newly diagnosed glioma. The wider study: There were eight vaccinations for patients, given in weeks 1, 3, 5, 7, 11, 15, 19 and 23. The start of vaccination came 4-6 weeks after radiotherapy alone, or with temozolomide cycles.

Data came from immunoSEQ multiplex PCR; TCRdb stores just in-frame clones and leaves some out. This table holds approximately 44,000 clones, more than 85% found once. The V end was cut by 6 bases, the J end by 2 bases, with 8 bases between. CDR1 MDHEN and CDR2 SYDVKM come from the germline V gene. The CDR3 length is 12 residues. Time point: week 23, last vaccination. Doses of 300 ug of mutant IDH1 20-mer peptide were given with topical imiquimod. New WHO grade 3 or 4 IDH1-mutant, ATRX-lost astrocytomas were present in all donors. This TCR was recovered from a man in his forties or fifties with glioma. The genes are TRBV28 and TRBJ2-7; no definite D call. Sequenced here: PBMCs, sampled from a glioma patient whose treatment included an IDH1 peptide vaccine. CDR3 region: CASRARTYEQYF. The CDR3 coding sequence is TGTGCCAGCAGGGCCAGAACCTACGAGCAGTACTTC.